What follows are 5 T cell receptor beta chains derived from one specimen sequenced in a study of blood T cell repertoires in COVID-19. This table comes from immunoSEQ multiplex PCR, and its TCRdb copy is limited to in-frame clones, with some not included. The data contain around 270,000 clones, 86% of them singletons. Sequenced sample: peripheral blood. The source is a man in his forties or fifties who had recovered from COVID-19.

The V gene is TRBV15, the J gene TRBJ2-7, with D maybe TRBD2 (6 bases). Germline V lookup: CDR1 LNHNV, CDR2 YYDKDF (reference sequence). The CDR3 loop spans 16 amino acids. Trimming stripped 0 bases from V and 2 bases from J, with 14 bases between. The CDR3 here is CATSRDLRGTTYEQYF. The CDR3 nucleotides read TGTGCCACCAGCAGAGATCTTCGGGGGACCACCTACGAGCAGTACTTC.

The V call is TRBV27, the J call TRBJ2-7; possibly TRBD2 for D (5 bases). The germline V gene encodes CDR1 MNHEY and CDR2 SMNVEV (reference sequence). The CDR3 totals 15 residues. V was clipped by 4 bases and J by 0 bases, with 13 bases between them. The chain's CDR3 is CASSSPSRSSYEQYF. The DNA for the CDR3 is TGTGCCAGCAGTTCCCCTAGCCGCAGCTCCTACGAGCAGTACTTC.

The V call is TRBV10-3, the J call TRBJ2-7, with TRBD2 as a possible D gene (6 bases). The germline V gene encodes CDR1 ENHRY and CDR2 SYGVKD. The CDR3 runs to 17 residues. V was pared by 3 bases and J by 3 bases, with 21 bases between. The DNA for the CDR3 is TGTGCCATCAGTGAAATTGAGAGGGGCGGGACCCGCTACGAGCAGTACTTC. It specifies CAISEIERGGTRYEQYF.

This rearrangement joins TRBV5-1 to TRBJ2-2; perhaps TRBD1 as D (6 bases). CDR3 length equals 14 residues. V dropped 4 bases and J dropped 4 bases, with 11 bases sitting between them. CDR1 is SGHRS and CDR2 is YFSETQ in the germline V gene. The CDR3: CASSEQGFTGELFF. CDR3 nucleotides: TGCGCCAGCAGCGAACAGGGTTTCACCGGGGAGCTGTTTTTT.

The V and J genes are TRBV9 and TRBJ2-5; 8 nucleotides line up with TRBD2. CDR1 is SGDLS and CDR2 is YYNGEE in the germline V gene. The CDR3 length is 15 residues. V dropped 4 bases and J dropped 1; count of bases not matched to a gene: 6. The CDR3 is CASSSFTSGQETQYF. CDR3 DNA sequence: TGTGCCAGCAGCTCCTTTACTAGCGGCCAAGAGACCCAGTACTTC.